One sample yielded the 10 T cell receptor beta chains listed below, sequenced in a study of blood T cell repertoires in COVID-19 (dated by TCRdb to about 2020). Receptors were amplified or captured by the immunoSEQ multiplex PCR assay. Sourced from immuneACCESS, this table was stored by TCRdb with only in-frame sequences that have V and J called. A share of the clones is absent; for the studies checked, an unresolved V gene accounts for under half, and the remainder has no known explanation. The sample table holds some 360,000 clones, of which about 87% were seen once. Roughly 2% of the sample is held by the ten biggest clonotypes. Sequencing input: peripheral blood. The receptors come from a woman in her fifties or sixties with COVID-19, enrolled during active disease.

This rearrangement joins TRBV18 to TRBJ1-2; 8 bases are shared with TRBD1. CDR3 size: 16 residues. V lost 2 bases to trimming and J lost 6 bases; unmatched junction nucleotides: 11. The germline gives CDR1 KGHSH, CDR2 LQKENI. CDR3 nucleotides: TGTGCCAGCTCACCAGGACAGGGCTACAACGCCGATGGCTACACCTTC. This translates into CASSPGQGYNADGYTF. The whole variable domain, filled in from reference TRBV18 and TRBJ1-2, reads NAGVMQNPRHLVRRRGQEARLRCSPMKGHSHVYWYRQLPEEGLKFMVYLQKENIIDESGMPKERFSAEFPKEGPSILRIQQVVRGDSAAYFCASSPGQGYNADGYTFGSGTRLTVV.

The rearrangement joins TRBV25-1 to TRBJ1-1, with D possibly being TRBD1 (5 bases). This CDR3 spans 15 amino acids. The V gene lost 4 bases and the J gene lost 1 base, with 13 bases spanning the gap. Germline CDR1 and CDR2: MGHDK and SYGVNS. CDR3 coding DNA: TGTGCCAGCAGTGGTCCCTTGGGGCAGAACACTGAAGCTTTCTTT. Amino acid sequence: CASSGPLGQNTEAFF.

The rearrangement joins TRBV3-1 (or the pseudogene TRBV3-2) to TRBJ2-2, with a possible D match to TRBD1 (7 bases). Germline assignment: CDR1 LGHDT and CDR2 YNNKEL (reference sequence). The CDR3 consists of 18 residues. Trimming shortened V by 3 bases and J by 2 bases, and 19 bases separated the two germline ends. CDR3 sequence reads: CASSQEERRGPNTGELFF. DNA of the CDR3: TGTGCCAGCAGCCAGGAAGAGAGGAGGGGGCCTAACACCGGGGAGCTGTTTTTT.

The chain recombines TRBV28 with TRBJ2-7; D not resolved. Germline V gene lookup returns CDR1 MDHEN and CDR2 SYDVKM. The CDR3 sequence is 14 residues long. V lost 1 base and J 3 bases, leaving 10 bases between the germline ends. The chain's CDR3 is CASSLLRQSYEQYF. Here the CDR3 DNA reads TGTGCCAGCAGTTTATTGCGGCAGAGCTACGAGCAGTACTTC.

The V and J genes are TRBV2 and TRBJ1-1; TRBD1 might be the D (5 bases). The ends were cut back, 8 bases at V and 1 base at J, with 11 bases in the middle. The length of the CDR3 is 13 residues. The germline CDR1 and CDR2 sequences are SNHLY and FYNNEI. CDR3 in DNA: TGTGCCAGCGGGCGACAGCAGAACACTGAAGCTTTCTTT. This encodes CASGRQQNTEAFF.

The chain employs TRBV27 and TRBJ1-1; no clear D. The V gene's germline CDR1 is MNHEY and CDR2 SMNVEV (reference sequence). There are 13 residues in the CDR3. Trimming left V 9 bases short and J 5 bases short, with 16 bases between. The DNA for the CDR3 is TGTGCCAGTGAAAAGGAGGGCCGAACTGAAGCTTTCTTT. Residues: CASEKEGRTEAFF.

V gene TRBV5-4 combines with J gene TRBJ1-1; D may be TRBD1 (6 bases). With 3 bases removed from V and 4 bases from J, the gap between germline ends came to 13 bases. Germline V gene lookup returns CDR1 SGHNT and CDR2 YYREEE (reference sequence). This CDR3 is 14 amino acids long. The CDR3 bases are TGTGCCAGCAGCTACAGGGTAAGGAGCACTGAAGCTTTCTTT. Translation gives CASSYRVRSTEAFF.

The J gene is TRBJ2-3, the V gene TRBV10-2; 14 bases are shared with TRBD2. There are 16 residues in the CDR3. Germline V gene lookup returns CDR1 WSHSY and CDR2 SAAADI. V shed 6 bases, J shed 2 bases, and the junction held 4 bases outside the gene matches. The CDR3: CASSLGLAGATDTQYF. The CDR3 DNA reads as TGCGCCAGCAGCCTGGGACTAGCGGGGGCCACAGATACGCAGTATTTT.

V gene TRBV27 combines with J gene TRBJ1-5; no clear D. The CDR3 contains 15 residues. Looked up from germline, CDR1 is MNHEY and CDR2 is SMNVEV (reference sequence). Trimming pared 2 bases from V and 0 bases from J, leaving 8 bases between. In DNA, the CDR3 is TGTGCCAGCAGTTTAGTACCGAGTAGCAATCAGCCCCAGCATTTT. Translation: CASSLVPSSNQPQHF.

As concerns this clone: Germline is not matched at one junction end, which may reflect a read error. V and J are TRBV7-7 and TRBJ2-2; tentative D call: TRBD2 (6 bases). CDR1 and CDR2 from the germline V gene are SSHAT and FNYEAQ (reference sequence). CDR3 length: 15 amino acids. CDR3 residues: CASSLVSGGTGELFF. The CDR3 coding sequence is TGTGCTAGCAGCTTAGTTTCCGGGGGCACCGGGGAGCTGTTTTTT.